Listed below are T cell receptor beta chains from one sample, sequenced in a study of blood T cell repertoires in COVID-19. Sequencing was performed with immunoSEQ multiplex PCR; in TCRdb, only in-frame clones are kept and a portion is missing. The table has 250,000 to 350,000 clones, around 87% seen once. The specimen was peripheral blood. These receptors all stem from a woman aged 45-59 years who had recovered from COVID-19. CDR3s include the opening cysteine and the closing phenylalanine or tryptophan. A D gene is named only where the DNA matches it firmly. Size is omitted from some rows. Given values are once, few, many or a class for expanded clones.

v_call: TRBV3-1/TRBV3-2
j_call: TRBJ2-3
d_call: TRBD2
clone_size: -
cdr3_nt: TGTGCCAGCAGCCAAGGGACTAGCGGGAGGCTAGATACGCAGTATTTT
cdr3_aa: CASSQGTSGRLDTQYF

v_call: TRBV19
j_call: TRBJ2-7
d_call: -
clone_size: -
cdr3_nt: TGTGCCAGTAGCCTCGACAGGAGTTCCTACGAGCAGTACTTC
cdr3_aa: CASSLDRSSYEQYF

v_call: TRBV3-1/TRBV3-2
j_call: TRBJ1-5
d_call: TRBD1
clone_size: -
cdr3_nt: TGTGCCAGCAGCCTCGGGACAGGGGGAGGTCAGCCCCAGCATTTT
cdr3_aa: CASSLGTGGGQPQHF

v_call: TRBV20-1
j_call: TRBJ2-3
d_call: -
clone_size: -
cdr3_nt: TGCAGTGCTAGTATTCAAGGACAGTTGCAGTATTTT
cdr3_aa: CSASIQGQLQYF

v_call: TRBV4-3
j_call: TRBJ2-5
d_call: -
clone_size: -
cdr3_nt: TGCGCCAGCAGCCCTGGAGCAGCGCCGACCCAGTACTTC
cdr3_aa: CASSPGAAPTQYF

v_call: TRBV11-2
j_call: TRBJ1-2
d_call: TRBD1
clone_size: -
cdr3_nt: TGTGCCAGCAGACGGACAGGGGGAAATGGCTACACCTTC
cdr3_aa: CASRRTGGNGYTF

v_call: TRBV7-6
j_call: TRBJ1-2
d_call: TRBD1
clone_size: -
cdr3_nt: TGTGCCAGCAGCCTCAGGGGGCCCAGGGATGGCTACACCTTC
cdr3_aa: CASSLRGPRDGYTF

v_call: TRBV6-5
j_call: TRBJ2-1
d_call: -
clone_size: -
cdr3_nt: TGTGCCAGCAGTAGGGGACTCCCGTTGGCTGAGCAGTTCTTC
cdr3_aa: CASSRGLPLAEQFF

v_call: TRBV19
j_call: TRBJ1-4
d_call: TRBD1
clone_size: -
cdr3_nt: TGTGCCAGCCATAGCAGCCTGGGACAGTTCAATGAAAAACTGTTTTTT
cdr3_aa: CASHSSLGQFNEKLFF

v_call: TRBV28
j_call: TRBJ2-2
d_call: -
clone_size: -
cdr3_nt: TGTGCCAGCTACGAGGGGGCTAGCGCGGGCGGGGAGCTGTTTTTT
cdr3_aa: CASYEGASAGGELFF

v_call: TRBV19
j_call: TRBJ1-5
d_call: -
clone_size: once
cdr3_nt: TGTGCCAGTAGTGGCGGGGAAGGTCAGCCCCAGCATTTT
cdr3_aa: CASSGGEGQPQHF

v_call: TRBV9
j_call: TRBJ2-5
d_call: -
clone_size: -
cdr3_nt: TGTGCCAGCAGCGTAGCTGAAGCACGAGAGACCCAGTACTTC
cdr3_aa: CASSVAEARETQYF

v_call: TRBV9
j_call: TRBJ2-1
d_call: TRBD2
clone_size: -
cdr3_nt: TGTGCCAGCAGCCCAGGACTAGCGGGGGATCGGTCCTACAATGAGCAGTTCTTC
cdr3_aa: CASSPGLAGDRSYNEQFF

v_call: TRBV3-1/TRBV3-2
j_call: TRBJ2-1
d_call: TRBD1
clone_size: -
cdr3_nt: TGTGCCAGCACCCTCACCGGGACAGAGTACAATGAGCAGTTCTTC
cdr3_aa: CASTLTGTEYNEQFF

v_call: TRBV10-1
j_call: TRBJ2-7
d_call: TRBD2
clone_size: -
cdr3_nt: TGCGCCAGCAGAAACACTGGGACTAGCGGGAGGGTCTACGAGCAGTACTTC
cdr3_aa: CASRNTGTSGRVYEQYF

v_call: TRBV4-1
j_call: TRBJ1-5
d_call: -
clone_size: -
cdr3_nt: TGCGCCAGCAGCCCCCAGGGCCCCGGTCAGCCCCAGCATTTT
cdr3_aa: CASSPQGPGQPQHF

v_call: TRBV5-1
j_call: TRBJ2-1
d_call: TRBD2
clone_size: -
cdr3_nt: TGCGCCAGCAGCTTGGTGGCAGCGGGAGATCAATTTGGGCAGTTCTTC
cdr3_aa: CASSLVAAGDQFGQFF

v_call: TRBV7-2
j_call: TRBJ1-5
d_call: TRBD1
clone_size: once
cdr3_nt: TGTGCCAGCAGGCCCGGACAGGGTGGCCAGCCCCAGCATTTT
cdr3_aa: CASRPGQGGQPQHF

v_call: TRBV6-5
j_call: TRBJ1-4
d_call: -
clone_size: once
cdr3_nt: TGTGCCAGCAGGGCCAGGGTCGTAGAAAAACTGTTTTTT
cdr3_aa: CASRARVVEKLFF

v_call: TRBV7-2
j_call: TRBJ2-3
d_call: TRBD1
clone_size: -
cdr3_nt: TGTGCCAGCAGCTTCGGGCAGGGGGCCCTAGATACGCAGTATTTT
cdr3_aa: CASSFGQGALDTQYF

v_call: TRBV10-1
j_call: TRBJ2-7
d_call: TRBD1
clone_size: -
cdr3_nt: TGCGCCAGCAGTGAGTTCCCTCCGGGACAGACCTACGAGCAGTACTTC
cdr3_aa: CASSEFPPGQTYEQYF

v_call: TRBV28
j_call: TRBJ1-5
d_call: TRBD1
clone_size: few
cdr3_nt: TGTGCCAGCAGTTTTACAGGGGAAGGTTATCAGCCCCAGCATTTT
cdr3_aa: CASSFTGEGYQPQHF

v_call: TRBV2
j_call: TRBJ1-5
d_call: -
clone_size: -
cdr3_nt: TGTGCCAGCAGTGAATTAAGGGAGGCTCAGCCCCAGCATTTT
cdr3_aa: CASSELREAQPQHF

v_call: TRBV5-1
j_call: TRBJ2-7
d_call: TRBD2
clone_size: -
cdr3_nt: TGCGCCAGCAGCTGGAAGCGGGAGAGCGTTAACGAGCAGTACTTC
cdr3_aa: CASSWKRESVNEQYF

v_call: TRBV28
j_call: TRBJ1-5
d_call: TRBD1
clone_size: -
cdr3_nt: TGTGCCAGCAGCGCCGGGACAGGGAGCCAGCCCCAGCATTTT
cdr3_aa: CASSAGTGSQPQHF

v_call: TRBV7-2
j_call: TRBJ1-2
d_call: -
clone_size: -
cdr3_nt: TGTGCCAGCAGCTGGACAGAGAACTATGGCTACACCTTC
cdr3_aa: CASSWTENYGYTF

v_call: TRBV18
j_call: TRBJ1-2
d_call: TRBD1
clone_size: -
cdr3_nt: TGTGCCAGCTCACCGAGGTCAGGGGGCGCAGAAGAGGCTGGCTACACCTTC
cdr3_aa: CASSPRSGGAEEAGYTF

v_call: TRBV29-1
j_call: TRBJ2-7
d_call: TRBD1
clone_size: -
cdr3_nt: TGCAGCGCTTTGGGACAGTCTTTGTACGAGCAGTACTTC
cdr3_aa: CSALGQSLYEQYF

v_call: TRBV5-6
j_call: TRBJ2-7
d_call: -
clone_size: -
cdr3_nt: TGTGCCAGCAGCTTCAGGATGGGGCTAGTGGATAACGAGCAGTACTTC
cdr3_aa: CASSFRMGLVDNEQYF

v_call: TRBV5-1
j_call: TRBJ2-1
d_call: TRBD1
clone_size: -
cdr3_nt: TGCGCCAGCAGCTTGGCGGGGGACAGGAGCAATGAGCAGTTCTTC
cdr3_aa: CASSLAGDRSNEQFF

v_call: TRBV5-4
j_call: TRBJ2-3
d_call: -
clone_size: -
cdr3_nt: TGTGCCAGCACCCTGGGTTCAGGGAGCACAGATACGCAGTATTTT
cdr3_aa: CASTLGSGSTDTQYF

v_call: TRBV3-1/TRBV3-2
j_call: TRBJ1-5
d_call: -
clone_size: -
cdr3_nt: TGTGCCAGCAGCCTCGGGACATATCAGCCCCAGCATTTT
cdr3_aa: CASSLGTYQPQHF

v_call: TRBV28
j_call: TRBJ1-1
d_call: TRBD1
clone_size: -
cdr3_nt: TGTGCCAGCAGTCCCCCGGGACAGGGGGGCACTGAAGCTTTCTTT
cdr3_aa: CASSPPGQGGTEAFF

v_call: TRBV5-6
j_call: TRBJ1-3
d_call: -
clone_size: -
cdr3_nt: TGTGCCAGCAGCTTGGGCTGGGCTTACTCTGGAAACACCATATATTTT
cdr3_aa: CASSLGWAYSGNTIYF

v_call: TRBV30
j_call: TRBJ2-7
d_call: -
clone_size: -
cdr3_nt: TGTGCCTATCTCATCCGGAGGGAAGGCTACGAGCAGTACTTC
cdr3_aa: CAYLIRREGYEQYF

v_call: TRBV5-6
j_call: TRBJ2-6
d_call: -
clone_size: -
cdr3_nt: TGTGCCAGCAGCAGAGGTGGGGCCAACGTCCTGACTTTC
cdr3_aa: CASSRGGANVLTF

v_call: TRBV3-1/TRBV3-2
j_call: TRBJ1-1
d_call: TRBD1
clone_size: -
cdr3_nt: TGTGCCAGCAGCCAGAACAGGGGGAGAACTGAAGCTTTCTTT
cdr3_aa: CASSQNRGRTEAFF

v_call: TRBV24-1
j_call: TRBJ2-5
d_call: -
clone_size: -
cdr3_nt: TGTGCCACGCGTAGCGAGGCGGAGACCCAGTACTTC
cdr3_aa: CATRSEAETQYF

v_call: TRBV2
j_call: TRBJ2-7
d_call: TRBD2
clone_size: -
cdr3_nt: TGTGCCAGCAGGAGGGACGGGGGGACCTACGAGCAGTACTTC
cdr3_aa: CASRRDGGTYEQYF

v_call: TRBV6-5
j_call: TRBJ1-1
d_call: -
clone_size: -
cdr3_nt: TGTGCCAGCAGTTACTCGAGGAAGGGGGAAACTGAAGCTTTCTTT
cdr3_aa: CASSYSRKGETEAFF

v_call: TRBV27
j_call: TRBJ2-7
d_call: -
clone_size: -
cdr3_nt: TGTGCCAGCAGACGAGGTAGCGCCTACGAGCAGTACTTC
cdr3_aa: CASRRGSAYEQYF

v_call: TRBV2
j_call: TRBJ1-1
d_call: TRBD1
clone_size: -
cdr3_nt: TGTGCCAGCAGTTCGGACAGGCCAAAGATCTTT
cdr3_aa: CASSSDRPKIF

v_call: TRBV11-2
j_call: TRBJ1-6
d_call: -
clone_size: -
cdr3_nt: TGTGCCAGCAGCTTAGGTGGACAGCATAATTCACCCCTCCACTTT
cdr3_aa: CASSLGGQHNSPLHF

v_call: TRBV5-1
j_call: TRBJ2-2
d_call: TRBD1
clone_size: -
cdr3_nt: TGCGCCAGCAGCTCGGCCGGGACAGTTACCGGCACCGGGGAGCTGTTTTTT
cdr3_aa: CASSSAGTVTGTGELFF

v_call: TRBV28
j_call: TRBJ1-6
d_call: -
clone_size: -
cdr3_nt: TGTGCCAGCAGGGCTCCGGGTCCTTCTTCACCCCTCCACTTT
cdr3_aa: CASRAPGPSSPLHF

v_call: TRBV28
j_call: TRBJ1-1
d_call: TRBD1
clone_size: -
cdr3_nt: TGTGCCAGCAATATAGACTATTCGGGGACAGGTGAAGCTTTCTTT
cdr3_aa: CASNIDYSGTGEAFF

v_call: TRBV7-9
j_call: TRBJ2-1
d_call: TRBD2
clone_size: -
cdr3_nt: TGTGCCAGCAGCAACACACTAGCGGACACCTACAATGAGCAGTTCTTC
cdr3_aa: CASSNTLADTYNEQFF

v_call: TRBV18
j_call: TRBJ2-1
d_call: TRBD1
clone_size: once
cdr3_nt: TGTGCCACCACGGAGGGGGCTACAGGGGGCAACAATGAGCAGTTCTTC
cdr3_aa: CATTEGATGGNNEQFF

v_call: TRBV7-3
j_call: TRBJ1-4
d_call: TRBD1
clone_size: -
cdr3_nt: TGTGCCAGCAGCTTACGTGGGACAGGGCCCCCTAATGAAAAACTGTTTTTT
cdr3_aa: CASSLRGTGPPNEKLFF

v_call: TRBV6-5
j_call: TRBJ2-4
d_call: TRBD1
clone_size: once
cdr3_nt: TGTGCCAGCAGTTCCGGGACAGCACTAGCCAAAAACATTCAGTACTTC
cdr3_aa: CASSSGTALAKNIQYF

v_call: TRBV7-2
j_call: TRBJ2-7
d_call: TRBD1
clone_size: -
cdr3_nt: TGTGCCAGCAGCACTGGACAGGGCGATTCCTACGAGCAGTACTTC
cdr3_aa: CASSTGQGDSYEQYF

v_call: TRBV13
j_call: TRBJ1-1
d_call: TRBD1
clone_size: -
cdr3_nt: TGTGCCAGCAGCCCAGAGGACAGGGCCCGAAAAGCTTTCTTT
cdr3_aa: CASSPEDRARKAFF

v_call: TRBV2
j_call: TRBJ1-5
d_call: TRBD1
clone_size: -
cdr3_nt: TGTGCCAGCAGGGAAACAGGGGTACAGCATTTT
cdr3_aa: CASRETGVQHF

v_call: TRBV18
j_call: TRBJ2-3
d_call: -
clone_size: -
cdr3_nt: TGTGCCAGCTCACTCTTCGGGGTTACAGATACGCAGTATTTT
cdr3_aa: CASSLFGVTDTQYF

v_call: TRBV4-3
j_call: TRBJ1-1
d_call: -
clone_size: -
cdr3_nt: TGCGCCAGCAGCCAAGGTATGGGCAGGGGGAACACTGAAGCTTTCTTT
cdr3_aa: CASSQGMGRGNTEAFF

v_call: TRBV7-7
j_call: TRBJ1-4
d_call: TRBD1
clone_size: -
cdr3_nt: TGTGCCAGCAGCCCAGGGGGCCTTCTTGGCGAAAAACTGTTTTTT
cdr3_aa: CASSPGGLLGEKLFF

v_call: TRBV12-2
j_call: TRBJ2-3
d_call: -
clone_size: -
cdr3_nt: TGTGCAAGTCGCTGGACTCGGCCTGGGAGCACAGATACGCAGTATTTT
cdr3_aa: CASRWTRPGSTDTQYF

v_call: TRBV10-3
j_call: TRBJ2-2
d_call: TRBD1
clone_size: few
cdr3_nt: TGTGCCACCTCCTGGGGACAGGGGGCAAGAGGGGAGCTGTTTTTT
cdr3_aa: CATSWGQGARGELFF

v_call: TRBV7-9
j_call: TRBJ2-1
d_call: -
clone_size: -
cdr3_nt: TGTGCCAGCAGCAGAGGGATAGCCGAATACAATGAGCAGTTCTTC
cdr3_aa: CASSRGIAEYNEQFF